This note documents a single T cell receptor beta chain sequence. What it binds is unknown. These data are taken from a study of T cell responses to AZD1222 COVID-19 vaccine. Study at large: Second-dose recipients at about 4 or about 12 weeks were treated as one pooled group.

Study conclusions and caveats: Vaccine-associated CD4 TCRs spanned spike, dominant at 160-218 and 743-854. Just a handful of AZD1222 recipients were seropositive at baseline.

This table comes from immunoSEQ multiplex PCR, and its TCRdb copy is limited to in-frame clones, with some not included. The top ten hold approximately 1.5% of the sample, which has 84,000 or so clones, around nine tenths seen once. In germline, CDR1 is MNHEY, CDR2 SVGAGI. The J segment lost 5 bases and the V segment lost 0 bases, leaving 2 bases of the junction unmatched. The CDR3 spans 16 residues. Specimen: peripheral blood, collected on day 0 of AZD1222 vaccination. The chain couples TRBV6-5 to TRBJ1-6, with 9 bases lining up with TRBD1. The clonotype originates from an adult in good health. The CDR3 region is CASSYSRTGDNSPLHF. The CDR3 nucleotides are TGTGCCAGCAGTTACTCGAGGACAGGGGATAATTCACCCCTCCACTTT.